Listed here is a single T cell receptor beta chain. Its target is not known. V was shortened by 6 bases and J by 5 bases, with 14 bases between the two germline ends. This CDR3 comprises 14 residues. Germline lookup yields CDR1 MNHEY and CDR2 SMNVEV (reference sequence). Both 60 Vbeta primers and 13 Jbeta primers went into the PCR. Method: immunoSEQ multiplex PCR; TCRdb's copy keeps in-frame clones and lacks some. The data show 95,000 to 150,000 clones, more than 60% seen once. These data come from a study of cytomegalovirus exposure and HLA in healthy donors. Study conclusions and caveats: Among TCR beta chains, those listed as cytomegalovirus-associated numbered some 170. An observed cluster of highly shared sequence variants was recorded as a likely sequencing artifact.

Sequenced input: PBMCs. The source is a man aged 18 to 29 in good health and CMV-seronegative. The rearrangement links TRBV27 to TRBJ1-5; a weak D match, TRBD1 (6 bases). The CDR3 protein is CASSKTGLYQPQHF. The CDR3 DNA follows: TGTGCCAGCAGCAAGACAGGACTCTATCAGCCCCAGCATTTT.